Listed below are T cell receptor beta chains from one sample, sequenced in a study of shared clonotypes between healthy human individuals. The assay was immunoSEQ multiplex PCR, and TCRdb's table has in-frame clones only and misses some. Counted here are millions of clones, around nine tenths occurring once; the ten biggest clones make up roughly 0.13%. The material sequenced was naive CD4+ T cells sorted from blood. The receptors stem from a man aged 18 to 30 in good health. Both conserved end residues are part of each CDR3. A D gene is named only where the DNA matches it firmly. Size is stated for part of the rows, as once, few or many counts, or as a class when the clone is expanded.

size	V	D	J	DNA	CDR3
NA	TRBV29-1	NA	TRBJ1-2	TGCAGCGGGGTAGAGGGAGCCTATGGCTACACCTTC	CSGVEGAYGYTF
NA	TRBV5-5	NA	TRBJ2-2	TGTGCCAGCAGCTTGGCCGGAAGCTTCGCGAACACCGGGGAGCTGTTTTTT	CASSLAGSFANTGELFF
NA	TRBV7-2	NA	TRBJ1-1	TGTGCCAGCAGCCGACCCCCCGGGGCAGGCACTGAAGCTTTCTTT	CASSRPPGAGTEAFF
NA	TRBV7-2	NA	TRBJ1-1	TGTGCCAGCAGCATCCAGAGGAACACTGAAGCTTTCTTT	CASSIQRNTEAFF
NA	TRBV4-1	NA	TRBJ1-6	TGCGCCAGCAGCCACGGCGCAGGGGTGTATAATTCACCCCTCCACTTT	CASSHGAGVYNSPLHF
once	TRBV11-2	NA	TRBJ1-1	TGTGCCAGCAGCCTTGGGGTCGTCGAAGCTTTCTTT	CASSLGVVEAFF
NA	TRBV12-2	NA	TRBJ2-3	TGTGCAAGTCGCTTAGGACGAGGCGGGAGAAATAAAGATACGCAGTATTTT	CASRLGRGGRNKDTQYF
NA	TRBV9	TRBD2	TRBJ2-1	TGTGCCAGCAGCGCTAGCGGGAGCTCCTACAATGAGCAGTTCTTC	CASSASGSSYNEQFF
NA	TRBV25-1	NA	TRBJ1-5	TGTGCCAGCAGTGAACAGGGCTATCAGCCCCAGCATTTT	CASSEQGYQPQHF
NA	TRBV5-1	TRBD2	TRBJ2-3	TGCGCCAGCAGCTCCGGGACTAGCGGGAGTGTGACAGATACGCAGTATTTT	CASSSGTSGSVTDTQYF
NA	TRBV6-5	TRBD1	TRBJ1-1	TGTGCCAGCAGAAACAGGGGACAATCAGACACTGAAGCTTTCTTT	CASRNRGQSDTEAFF
NA	TRBV7-9	NA	TRBJ1-2	TGTGCCAGCAGCATCCCTACCGCGGGGGGCGAAGGCTACACCTTC	CASSIPTAGGEGYTF
NA	TRBV5-1	NA	TRBJ1-6	TGCGCCAGCAGCTTGACCGGGACCGCAGATTCACCCCTCCACTTT	CASSLTGTADSPLHF
once	TRBV6-1	NA	TRBJ1-5	TGTGCCAGCAGTGAAGGGATTTCGGGCCAGCCCCAGCATTTT	CASSEGISGQPQHF
NA	TRBV6-1	NA	TRBJ2-5	TGTGCCAGCAGTGATCGTCTAGGGGACGGGACCCAGTACTTC	CASSDRLGDGTQYF
NA	TRBV5-1	TRBD1	TRBJ1-1	TGCGCCAGCAGCTTGAGACAGGGAAACACTGAAGCTTTCTTT	CASSLRQGNTEAFF
NA	TRBV4-2	NA	TRBJ2-5	TGTGCCAGCAGCCAAGGGACAGACCCCCCTCAAGAGACCCAGTACTTC	CASSQGTDPPQETQYF
NA	TRBV5-1	TRBD1	TRBJ2-2	TGCGCCACCAACAACGGGACAGCCGCTACGAACACCGGGGAGCTGTTTTTT	CATNNGTAATNTGELFF
NA	TRBV6-5	NA	TRBJ1-2	TGTGCCAGCACCGAGGACGATAACTATGGCTACACCTTC	CASTEDDNYGYTF
NA	TRBV6-5	TRBD2	TRBJ2-4	TGTGCCAGCCAAACTAGCGGGATTTCCAAAAACATTCAGTACTTC	CASQTSGISKNIQYF
NA	TRBV6-4	NA	TRBJ2-2	TGTGCCAGCAGTGTCGATTATTTCACCGGGGAGCTGTTTTTT	CASSVDYFTGELFF
NA	TRBV7-2	NA	TRBJ1-2	TGTGCCAGCAGCCCCGGAGCTGGGATCAACTATGGCTACACCTTC	CASSPGAGINYGYTF
NA	TRBV30	TRBD1	TRBJ1-5	TGTGCCTGGACGACAGGGGGACGGAGCAATCAGCCCCAGCATTTT	CAWTTGGRSNQPQHF
NA	TRBV30	NA	TRBJ2-3	TGTGCCTGGAGCAGGCAGGGCACAGATACGCAGTATTTT	CAWSRQGTDTQYF
NA	TRBV6-1	TRBD2	TRBJ2-1	TGTGCCAGCAGTTCCGGACTAGACAAGTTCTTC	CASSSGLDKFF
NA	TRBV13	TRBD2	TRBJ2-7	TGTGCCAGCAGCCTAGCGGGGTTAACCTACGAGCAGTACTTC	CASSLAGLTYEQYF
NA	TRBV7-9	NA	TRBJ1-4	TGTGCCAGCAGCTTCGGTAGATCAACTAATGAAAAACTGTTTTTT	CASSFGRSTNEKLFF
NA	TRBV5-1	NA	TRBJ2-2	TGCGCCAGCAGGGGCGGGGAGCTGTTTTTT	CASRGGELFF
NA	TRBV18	TRBD1	TRBJ2-7	TGTGCCAGCTCACCACCAGGACAGGGGAACCACGAGCAGTACTTC	CASSPPGQGNHEQYF
NA	TRBV13	TRBD2	TRBJ2-1	TGTGCCAGCAGCTTATATTGGCTAGCGGGAGGGCAGAGTCCGGATGAGCAGTTCTTC	CASSLYWLAGGQSPDEQFF
NA	TRBV28	NA	TRBJ2-1	TGTGCCAGCAGTTCCACTACGACAGCCTACAATGAGCAGTTCTTC	CASSSTTTAYNEQFF
NA	TRBV10-2	TRBD2	TRBJ2-5	TGCGCCAGCCAGGGGGGCGGACTAGCGGGAGGGGGGACCCAGTACTTC	CASQGGGLAGGGTQYF
NA	TRBV10-3	NA	TRBJ2-1	TGTGCCATCAGTGACTCCGGAAGCTACAATGAGCAGTTCTTC	CAISDSGSYNEQFF
NA	TRBV6-5	NA	TRBJ2-7	TGTGCCAGCAGTTACTCGGGTTCCTCCTACGAGCAGTACTTC	CASSYSGSSYEQYF
few	TRBV11-2	NA	TRBJ2-7	TGTGCCAGCAGATCCGGATGGGAGCAGTACTTC	CASRSGWEQYF
NA	TRBV6-6	NA	TRBJ1-5	TGTGCCAGCACCCTGGGGGGGGTGAGCAATCAGCCCCAGCATTTT	CASTLGGVSNQPQHF
NA	TRBV28	TRBD1	TRBJ2-7	TGTGCCAGCAGTTTATATCCCTGGACAGGGCGAGCATACGAGCAGTACTTC	CASSLYPWTGRAYEQYF
NA	TRBV2	NA	TRBJ2-5	TGTGCCAGCAAAGGTGGGGAGACCCAGTACTTC	CASKGGETQYF
NA	TRBV2	TRBD1	TRBJ2-7	TGTGCCAGCAGTATAGGGACAGGGGGTCGTCAGTGGTCCTACGAGCAGTACTTC	CASSIGTGGRQWSYEQYF
NA	TRBV29-1	NA	TRBJ2-7	TGCAGCGTTGAGGCGGTACAGGTTAGGAGCTCCTACGAGCAGTACTTC	CSVEAVQVRSSYEQYF
once	TRBV7-4	NA	TRBJ2-7	TGTGCCAGCAGCTCCACCCCTCCGGGATTCGGCTACGAGCAGTACTTC	CASSSTPPGFGYEQYF
once	TRBV6-1	NA	TRBJ2-2	TGTGCCAGCAGTGAGGGGGACACCGGGGACGGGGAGCTGTTTTTT	CASSEGDTGDGELFF
NA	TRBV10-3	NA	TRBJ2-5	TGTGCCATCAGTGAAGGGGCGGGAATAGGGGAGACCCAGTACTTC	CAISEGAGIGETQYF
NA	TRBV6-6	NA	TRBJ1-3	TGTGCCAGCAGCCCCCAGGGAAACACCATATATTTT	CASSPQGNTIYF
NA	TRBV18	TRBD2	TRBJ2-5	TGTGCCAGCTCACCTTCGGGGACTAGCGGTCAAGAGACCCAGTACTTC	CASSPSGTSGQETQYF
NA	TRBV5-8	NA	TRBJ2-7	TGTGCCAGCAGCTCAGGCAATTTGGGGGAGCAGTACTTC	CASSSGNLGEQYF
once	TRBV5-1	TRBD1	TRBJ2-1	TGCGCCAGCAGCGCCCGACAGGGGAACTCCTACAATGAGCAGTTCTTC	CASSARQGNSYNEQFF
NA	TRBV19	NA	TRBJ1-4	TGTGCCAGTCAAACCGGGAGGGGGGGGAATGAAAAACTGTTTTTT	CASQTGRGGNEKLFF
NA	TRBV30	NA	TRBJ2-1	TGTGCCTGGAGGTTCGGGCACTACAATGAGCAGTTCTTC	CAWRFGHYNEQFF
few	TRBV25-1	TRBD1	TRBJ1-1	TGTGCCAGCAGGGGACAGTTCACCACTGAAGCTTTCTTT	CASRGQFTTEAFF
NA	TRBV30	TRBD2	TRBJ2-1	TGTGCCTGGACTAGCGGGAGAGCCGGCAATGAGCAGTTCTTC	CAWTSGRAGNEQFF